These 21 T cell receptor beta chains were sequenced from one sample in a study of CD8+ T cells in alopecia areata. RNA was extracted and reverse transcribed into cDNA as the sequencing template. Profiled with immunoSEQ multiplex PCR; TCRdb holds only in-frame clones, not every one. The table records almost 250,000 clones, about two thirds of them present only once. This sample comprised CD4+ T cells sorted from blood, obtained at week 0. Every receptor here comes from a human donor with alopecia areata.

V usage is TRBV7-9 and J usage is TRBJ1-6, with D unresolved. This CDR3 comprises 12 residues. V shed 1 base and J shed 12 bases, with 7 bases lying between them. In germline, CDR1 is SEHNR, CDR2 FQNEAQ (reference sequence). CDR3 protein: CASSLDGVPLHF. For the CDR3, the DNA is TGTGCCAGCAGCTTAGATGGAGTACCCCTCCACTTT.

The chain carries TRBV5-1 and TRBJ2-3; D gene unclear. V dropped 3 bases and J dropped 6 bases, with 11 bases sitting between them. This CDR3 has 13 residues. CDR1 is SGHRS, CDR2 YFSETQ, per germline. CDR3 in DNA: TGCGCCAGCAGCTCGTCTTCTGGGGATACGCAGTATTTT. Protein product: CASSSSSGDTQYF.

The V gene is TRBV7-2, the J gene TRBJ2-6; D may correspond to TRBD1 or TRBD2 (6 bases each). The germline CDR1 and CDR2 sequences are SGHTA and FQGNSA. The CDR3 totals 15 residues. Trimming shortened V by 5 bases and J by 3 bases, and 11 bases separated the two germline ends. The CDR3 sequence: CASSNRGRGANVLTF. CDR3 bases: TGTGCCAGCAGCAACCGGGGGCGTGGGGCCAACGTCCTGACTTTC.

This clone has only a few counts. This chain links TRBV2 with TRBJ2-1, with D perhaps matching TRBD1 (5 bases). CDR3 size: 16 residues. Germline V lookup: CDR1 SNHLY, CDR2 FYNNEI. Deletions cut 2 bases from V and 2 bases from J, with 13 bases between. CDR3 in amino acids: CASSERGRATYNEQFF. As DNA, the CDR3 is TGTGCCAGCAGTGAAAGGGGCAGGGCCACCTACAATGAGCAGTTCTTC. Together with reference TRBV2 and TRBJ2-1, the CDR3 gives the full variable domain: EPEVTQTPSHQVTQMGQEVILRCVPISNHLYFYWYRQILGQKVEFLVSFYNNEISEKSEIFDDQFSVERPDGSNFTLKIRSTKLEDSAMYFCASSERGRATYNEQFFGPGTRLTVL.

This clone was counted between two and nine times. The J gene is TRBJ2-1, the V gene TRBV30; D is possibly TRBD2 (5 bases). The CDR3 runs to 15 residues. The germline CDR1 and CDR2 sequences are GTSNPN and SVGIG (reference sequence). The germline V and J ends were trimmed by 0 bases and 4 bases, with 13 bases remaining between them. The CDR3 loop is CAWSVRRHGYNEQFF. The DNA of the CDR3 is TGTGCCTGGAGTGTAAGGAGGCACGGGTACAATGAGCAGTTCTTC.

This clone was counted once. V and J are TRBV15 and TRBJ2-5; the D is unclear. Trimming took 0 bases from V and 2 from J, leaving 10 bases between them. The germline CDR1 and CDR2 sequences are LNHNV and YYDKDF (reference sequence). The CDR3 loop spans 15 amino acids. CDR3 nucleotide sequence: TGTGCCACCAGCAGAGATAGGCAGTCACAAGAGACCCAGTACTTC. Protein product: CATSRDRQSQETQYF.

This clone showed up just once. The chain combines TRBV5-4 with TRBJ1-1, with 7 nucleotides matching TRBD1. Germline CDR1 is SGHNT and CDR2 is YYREEE (reference sequence). V was clipped by 4 bases and J by 1 base; unmatched bases: 7. The CDR3 length is 15 residues. The CDR3: CASSQPRQGNTEAFF. CDR3 bases: TGTGCCAGCAGCCAACCGAGACAGGGGAACACTGAAGCTTTCTTT.

This clone has just one count. The chain recombines TRBV29-1 with TRBJ2-3; D gene ambiguous. The CDR3 totals 14 residues. Trimming cost V 5 bases and J 2 bases, with 14 bases left between them. CDR1 is SQVTM and CDR2 is ANQGSEA in the germline V gene. The CDR3 sequence is CSVRTDPATDTQYF. DNA for the CDR3: TGCAGCGTTCGGACCGATCCTGCCACAGATACGCAGTATTTT.

This chain uses TRBV5-6 with TRBJ2-5; the D gene is possibly TRBD2 (5 bases). V shed 4 bases and J shed 1 base, with 11 bases lying between them. The CDR3 loop spans 14 amino acids. CDR1 is SGHDT, CDR2 YYEEEE, per germline. CDR3 amino acids: CASSRGGAQETQYF. In nucleotides, the CDR3 is TGTGCCAGCAGCCGAGGAGGAGCCCAAGAGACCCAGTACTTC.

V usage is TRBV10-3 and J usage is TRBJ2-1, with D possibly matching TRBD2 (5 bases). V was shortened by 0 bases and J by 9 bases, with 6 bases between the two germline ends. CDR3 size: 12 residues. Germline lookup yields CDR1 ENHRY and CDR2 SYGVKD. This CDR3 is CAISESGIEQFF. DNA for the CDR3: TGTGCCATCAGTGAGTCCGGGATTGAGCAGTTCTTC.

This clone was seen more than once but under ten times. The genes are TRBV6-6 and TRBJ1-6; the D gene is possibly TRBD1 (5 bases). The CDR3 is 12 amino acids. Germline V CDR1 and CDR2: MNHNY, SVGAGI (reference sequence). Trimming removed 4 bases from V and 13 bases from J, with 11 bases in between. The CDR3 is CASSSPGVPLHF. CDR3 nucleotides: TGTGCCAGCAGTTCGCCGGGGGTCCCCCTCCACTTT.

This clone was detected a few times. V and J are TRBV6-1 and TRBJ1-5, with D maybe TRBD1 (6 bases). This CDR3 comprises 13 residues. The V end lost 10 bases, the J end lost 4 bases, and 14 bases lay between the germline ends. Looked up from germline, CDR1 is MNHNS and CDR2 is SASEGT. CDR3 residues: CATHRDENQPQHF. The CDR3, as DNA: TGTGCCACCCACAGGGATGAGAATCAGCCCCAGCATTTT.

The chain couples TRBV5-4 to TRBJ2-5, with 10 bases identical to TRBD2. The CDR3 spans 14 residues. Germline assignment: CDR1 SGHNT and CDR2 YYREEE (reference sequence). The J segment lost 4 bases and the V segment lost 2 bases, leaving 2 bases of the junction unmatched. The CDR3 loop is CASSFSGGSETQYF. CDR3 in DNA: TGTGCCAGCAGCTTTAGCGGGGGGTCAGAGACCCAGTACTTC.

V and J are TRBV7-2 and TRBJ1-2, with D maybe TRBD1 (5 bases). This CDR3 is built from 13 residues. Germline V gene sequence: CDR1 SGHTA, CDR2 FQGNSA. Trimming left V 4 bases short and J 8 bases short, with 14 bases between. DNA of the CDR3: TGTGCCAGCAGCTCCGACAGCTGGGCCGGCTACACCTTC. It translates to CASSSDSWAGYTF.

This sequence joins TRBV11-1 and TRBJ1-1, with 9 bases matching TRBD1. Germline CDR1 and CDR2: SGHAT and FQDESV (reference sequence). V lost 2 bases to trimming and J lost 5 bases; unmatched junction nucleotides: 6. CDR3 length equals 15 residues. CDR3 sequence (DNA): TGTGCCAGCAGCTTACAAACAGGGGGCTTTACTGAAGCTTTCTTT. Translation gives CASSLQTGGFTEAFF.

Written as DNA, the CDR3 is TGTGCCAGCAGCTTGGCTGGGGAAAACATTCAGTACTTC. Its protein is CASSLAGENIQYF. The chain couples TRBV5-4 to TRBJ2-4, with no clear D. The germline V gene encodes CDR1 SGHNT and CDR2 YYREEE (reference sequence). V dropped 0 bases and J dropped 5 bases, with 6 bases sitting between them. The CDR3 is made up of 13 amino acids.

The V gene is TRBV9, the J gene TRBJ2-7, with 9 bases aligning to TRBD1. Per germline, CDR1 SGDLS and CDR2 YYNGEE. The junction had 3 bases not matched to a gene; V was cut back by 2 bases and J by 0 bases. The CDR3 runs to 15 residues. The CDR3 spells CASSVRQGDSYEQYF. The CDR3 coding sequence is TGTGCCAGCAGCGTTCGACAGGGGGACTCCTACGAGCAGTACTTC.

This clone came up a few times. The rearrangement links TRBV29-1 to TRBJ2-5; maybe TRBD1 (5 bases). Trimming pared 6 bases from V and 5 bases from J, leaving 16 bases between. Germline V gene data show CDR1 as SQVTM and CDR2 as ANQGSEA. The CDR3 consists of 13 residues. The CDR3 bases are TGCAGCGTCTCAGGGTCTGGTGGGGAGACCCAGTACTTC. This encodes CSVSGSGGETQYF.

This clone was picked up a small number of times. The V gene is TRBV30, the J gene TRBJ2-5; no definite D call. V gave up 2 bases and J gave up 5 bases, with 15 bases separating them. The CDR3 sequence is 14 residues long. Germline-derived CDR1 and CDR2 are GTSNPN and SVGIG (reference sequence). CDR3: CAWSPHTELETQYF. The DNA for the CDR3 is TGTGCCTGGAGTCCTCACACTGAGTTGGAGACCCAGTACTTC.

Notes on this clone: The junction departs from the called germline gene at one end, perhaps through a read error. The rearrangement uses TRBV5-6 and TRBJ1-6, with D uncertain. The length of the CDR3 is 14 residues. Germline V CDR1 and CDR2: SGHDT, YYEEEE. The CDR3 region is CASRFGEHNSPLHF. CDR3 DNA: TGTGCCAGCCGCTTCGGGGAGCATAATTCACCCCTCCACTTT.

This clone showed up just a few times. The chain uses TRBV29-1 and TRBJ2-4, with 8 bases fitting TRBD2. Trimming at V came to 1 base and at J to 6 bases, leaving 5 bases not matched to a gene. Germline lookup yields CDR1 SQVTM and CDR2 ANQGSEA. The CDR3 sequence is 14 residues long. The CDR3 sequence: CSVEGGGIGNIQYF. The CDR3 DNA reads as TGCAGCGTTGAAGGCGGGGGGATCGGAAACATTCAGTACTTC.